Reported below is one TCR beta chain. The entry originates in a study of blood T cell repertoires in COVID-19. This CDR3 is built from 15 residues. Per the germline V gene, CDR1 is MNHEY and CDR2 is SMNVEV (reference sequence). Trimming cost V 5 bases and J 2 bases; bases outside gene matches: 6. The method was immunoSEQ multiplex PCR; TCRdb's version includes in-frame clones alone and lacks a portion of them. The sample has approximately 330,000 clones, approximately 90% seen once. The receptor was derived from a woman aged 45 to 65 with active or convalescent COVID-19. The sequenced sample was peripheral blood. This chain uses TRBV27 with TRBJ1-5; 7 bases are shared with TRBD1. Here the CDR3 DNA reads TGTGCCAGCAGTATAGGGACAGAAGGCAATCAGCCCCAGCATTTT. Protein sequence: CASSIGTEGNQPQHF.